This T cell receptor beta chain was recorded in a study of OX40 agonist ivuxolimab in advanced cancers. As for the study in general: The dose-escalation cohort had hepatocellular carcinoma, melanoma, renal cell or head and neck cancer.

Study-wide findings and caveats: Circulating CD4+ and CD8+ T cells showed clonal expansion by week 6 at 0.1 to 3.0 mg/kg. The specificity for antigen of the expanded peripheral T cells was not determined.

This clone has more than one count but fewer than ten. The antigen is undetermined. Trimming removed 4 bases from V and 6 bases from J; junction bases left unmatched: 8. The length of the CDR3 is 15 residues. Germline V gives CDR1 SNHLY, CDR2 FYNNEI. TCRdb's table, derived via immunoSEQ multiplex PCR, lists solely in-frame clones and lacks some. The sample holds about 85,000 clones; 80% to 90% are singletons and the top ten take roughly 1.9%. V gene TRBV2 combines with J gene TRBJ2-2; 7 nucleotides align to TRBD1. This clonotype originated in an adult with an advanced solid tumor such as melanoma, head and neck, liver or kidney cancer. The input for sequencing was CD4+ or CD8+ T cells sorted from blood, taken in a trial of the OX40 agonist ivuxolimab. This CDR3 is CASSVGQGVPGELFF. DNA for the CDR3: TGTGCCAGCAGTGTTGGGCAGGGGGTCCCCGGGGAGCTGTTTTTT.